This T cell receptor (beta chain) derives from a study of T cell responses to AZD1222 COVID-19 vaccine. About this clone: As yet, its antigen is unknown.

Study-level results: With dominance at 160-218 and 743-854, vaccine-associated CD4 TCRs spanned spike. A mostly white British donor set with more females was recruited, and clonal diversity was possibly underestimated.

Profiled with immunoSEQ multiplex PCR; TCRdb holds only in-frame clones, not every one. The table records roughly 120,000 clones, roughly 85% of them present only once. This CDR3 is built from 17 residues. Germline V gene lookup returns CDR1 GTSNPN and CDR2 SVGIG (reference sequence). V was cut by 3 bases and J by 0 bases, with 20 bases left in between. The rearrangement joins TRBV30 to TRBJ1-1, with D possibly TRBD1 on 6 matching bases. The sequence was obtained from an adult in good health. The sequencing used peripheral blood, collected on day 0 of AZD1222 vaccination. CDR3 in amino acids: CAWRRRTAAFVNTEAFF. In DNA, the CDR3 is TGTGCCTGGAGACGAAGGACAGCAGCCTTCGTGAACACTGAAGCTTTCTTT.